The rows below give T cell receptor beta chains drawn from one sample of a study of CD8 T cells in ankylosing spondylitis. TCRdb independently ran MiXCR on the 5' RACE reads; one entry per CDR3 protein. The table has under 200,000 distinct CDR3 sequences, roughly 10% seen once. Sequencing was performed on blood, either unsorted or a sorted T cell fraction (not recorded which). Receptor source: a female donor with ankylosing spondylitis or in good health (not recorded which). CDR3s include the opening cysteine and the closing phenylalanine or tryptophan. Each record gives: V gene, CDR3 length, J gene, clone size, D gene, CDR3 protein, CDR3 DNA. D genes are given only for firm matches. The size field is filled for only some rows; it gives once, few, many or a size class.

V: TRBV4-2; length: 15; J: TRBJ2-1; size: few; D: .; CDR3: CASSQEGGRRNEQFF; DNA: TGTGCCAGCAGCCAAGAGGGGGGGCGGCGGAATGAGCAGTTCTTC
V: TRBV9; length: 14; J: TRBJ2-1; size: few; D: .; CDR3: CASSVWAGDNEQFF; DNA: TGTGCCAGCAGCGTATGGGCAGGGGACAATGAGCAGTTCTTC
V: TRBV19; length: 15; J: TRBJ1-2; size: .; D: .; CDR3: CASSIEGSGLSGYTF; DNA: TGTGCCAGTAGTATAGAAGGATCGGGCCTATCTGGCTACACCTTC
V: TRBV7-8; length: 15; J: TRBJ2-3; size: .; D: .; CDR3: CASSRVSASTDTQYF; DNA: TGTGCCAGCAGTCGGGTTAGCGCTAGCACAGATACGCAGTATTTT
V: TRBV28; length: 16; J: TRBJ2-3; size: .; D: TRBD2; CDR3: CASSLAGGSRADTQYF; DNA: TGTGCCAGCAGTTTAGCGGGCGGGAGCCGGGCAGATACGCAGTATTTT
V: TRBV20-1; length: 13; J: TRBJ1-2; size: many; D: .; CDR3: CSARVEQGYGYTF; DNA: TGCAGTGCTAGAGTTGAACAGGGCTATGGCTACACCTTC
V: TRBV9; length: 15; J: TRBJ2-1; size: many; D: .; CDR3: CASRSPGLEESEQFF; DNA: TGTGCCAGCAGATCCCCGGGACTCGAAGAGAGTGAGCAGTTCTTC
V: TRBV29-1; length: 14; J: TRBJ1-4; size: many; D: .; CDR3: CSPDRQVTNEKLFF; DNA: TGCAGCCCGGACAGACAAGTCACCAATGAAAAACTGTTTTTT
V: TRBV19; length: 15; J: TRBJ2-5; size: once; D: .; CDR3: CASSIGVRIQETQYF; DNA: TGTGCCAGTAGTATCGGCGTTAGGATACAAGAGACCCAGTACTTC
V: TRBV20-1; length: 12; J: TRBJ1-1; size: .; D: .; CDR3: CSAGWMNTEAFF; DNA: TGCAGTGCTGGGTGGATGAACACTGAAGCTTTCTTT
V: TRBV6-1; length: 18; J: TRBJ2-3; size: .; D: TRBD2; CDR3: CASSLGLAGVVGTDTQYF; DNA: TGTGCCAGCAGCCTGGGACTAGCGGGAGTCGTTGGCACAGATACGCAGTATTTT
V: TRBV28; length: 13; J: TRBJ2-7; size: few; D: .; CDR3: CASRLSPSYEQYF; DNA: TGTGCCAGCAGGCTATCACCCTCCTACGAGCAGTACTTC